One and the same sample provided the 30 T cell receptor beta chains below, sequenced in a study of T cells in Graves' hyperthyroidism and ophthalmopathy. The CDR3 regions of TCR beta were amplified from RNA transcripts. When the TCR CDR3 underwent first-round RT-PCR, the HTBI primer set was used. TCRdb redid the calling of the multiplex PCR reads with MiXCR, one entry per CDR3 protein. This sample has about 380,000 distinct CDR3 sequences, with about 14% found just once. The sample comprised blood. The receptors here all came from a woman aged 55 to 70 with Graves' hyperthyroidism.

The rearrangement joins TRBV3-1 to TRBJ1-3; TRBD1 matches at 7 bases. The CDR3 extends over 16 amino acids. Trimming at V came to 2 bases and at J to 0 bases, leaving 4 bases not matched to a gene. The germline V gene has CDR1 LGHDT and CDR2 YNNKEL (reference sequence). The CDR3 DNA follows: TGTGCCAGCAGCCAATCGACAGGGCTCTCTGGAAACACCATATATTTT. Its translation is CASSQSTGLSGNTIYF.

This clonotype was recorded many times. The CDR3 loop reads CAWSKQEAQPQHF. Written as DNA, the CDR3 is TGTGCCTGGAGCAAACAGGAGGCTCAGCCCCAGCATTTT. The chain couples TRBV30 to TRBJ1-5; perhaps TRBD1 as D (5 bases). Germline lookup yields CDR1 GTSNPN and CDR2 SVGIG (reference sequence). Deletions cut 3 bases from V and 6 bases from J, with 12 bases between. This CDR3 spans 13 amino acids. Filled out from reference TRBV30 and TRBJ1-5, the complete variable domain reads SQTIHQWPATLVQPVGSPLSLECTVEGTSNPNLYWYRQAAGRGLQLLFYSVGIGQISSEVPQNLSASRPQDRQFILSSKKLLLSDSGFYLCAWSKQEAQPQHFGDGTRLSIL.

This clonotype was observed many times. The chain couples TRBV5-5 to TRBJ2-7; maybe TRBD2 (6 bases). The CDR3 consists of 14 residues. Germline CDR1 and CDR2: SGHKS and YYEKEE (reference sequence). Trimming pared 7 bases from V and 3 bases from J, leaving 17 bases between. The CDR3 loop is CASSGERGFYEQYF. In DNA, the CDR3 is TGTGCCAGCTCTGGCGAACGGGGGTTCTACGAGCAGTACTTC.

This clonotype was seen more than once but under ten times. V is TRBV30 and J is TRBJ2-7; 16 bases align to TRBD2. From germline, CDR1 is GTSNPN and CDR2 SVGIG (reference sequence). The trim removed 0 bases at V and 2 bases at J, leaving 13 bases unmatched. The CDR3 is made up of 20 amino acids. The CDR3 DNA reads as TGTGCCTGGAGTGTACTCGGCGGGACTAGCGGGAGGGGCCCTGCCTACGAGCAGTACTTC. Amino acid sequence: CAWSVLGGTSGRGPAYEQYF.

This clonotype was seen ten or more times. The rearrangement links TRBV28 to TRBJ2-3, with 10 bases lining up with TRBD2. The CDR3 is 17 residues long. Germline CDR1 reads MDHEN; CDR2 reads SYDVKM. V gave up 7 bases and J gave up 2 bases; unmatched junction bases: 12. The CDR3 region is CASTPRLAGVTTDTQYF. In nucleotides, the CDR3 is TGTGCCAGCACCCCTAGGCTAGCGGGAGTGACCACAGATACGCAGTATTTT.

This clonotype was counted ten times or more. This chain joins TRBV20-1 and TRBJ2-7, with D maybe TRBD2 (6 bases). CDR1 DFQATT and CDR2 SNEGSKA come from the germline V gene (reference sequence). This CDR3 is 15 amino acids long. Trimming cost V 0 bases and J 4 bases, with 16 bases left between them. DNA of the CDR3: TGCAGTGCTAGAGATCCTACGGGAGCATCTTACGAGCAGTACTTC. Translation gives CSARDPTGASYEQYF.

This clonotype was observed at least ten times. The V and J genes are TRBV11-2 and TRBJ2-5, with a weak D call TRBD2 (6 bases). Germline CDR1 reads SGHAT; CDR2 reads FQNNGV. The CDR3 extends over 14 amino acids. The V end lost 2 bases, the J end lost 6 bases, and 13 bases lay between the germline ends. The CDR3 DNA reads as TGTGCCAGCAGCTTATGGGCTAGCGACAAGACCCAGTACTTC. Its translation is CASSLWASDKTQYF.

This clonotype was counted at least ten times. This chain's CDR3 is CASSFRLAAYNEQFF. CDR3 nucleotides: TGTGCCAGCAGCTTCCGACTAGCGGCCTACAATGAGCAGTTCTTC. The chain combines TRBV7-8 with TRBJ2-1, with TRBD2 matching over 9 bases. Germline V lookup: CDR1 SGHVS, CDR2 FQNEAQ. The CDR3 totals 15 residues. Trimming took 3 bases from V and 2 from J; bases not matched to a gene: 2.

In this sample, this clonotype turned up a few times. The chain combines TRBV10-3 with TRBJ2-3, with TRBD2 identical over 7 bases. Germline V gene sequence: CDR1 ENHRY, CDR2 SYGVKD. The CDR3 length is 15 residues. The V gene end was trimmed by 11 bases and the J gene end by 6 bases; junction bases not matched to a gene: 17. The chain's CDR3 is CASSPRESTRDTQYF. The CDR3 nucleotides read TGTGCCTCCTCCCCGCGGGAGTCGACGAGGGATACGCAGTATTTT.

This clonotype was seen many times. The J gene is TRBJ1-1, the V gene TRBV12-3 or TRBV12-4, with a tentative D call TRBD1 (5 bases). This CDR3 has 14 residues. V was shortened by 6 bases and J by 0 bases, with 11 bases between the two germline ends. CDR3 region: CASRRTRVNTEAFF. DNA of the CDR3: TGTGCCAGCAGAAGGACACGGGTGAACACTGAAGCTTTCTTT.

This clonotype occurred many times. This rearrangement joins TRBV7-3 to TRBJ2-7; 16 bases align to TRBD2. Unmatched junction bases numbered 6, after V lost 3 bases and J lost 1 base. CDR3 length: 18 residues. Germline CDR1 SGHTA, CDR2 FQGTGA. The DNA for the CDR3 is TGTGCCAGCAGCTTGCATCCGGGACTAGCGGGAGGGTCCTACGAGCAGTACTTC. It encodes CASSLHPGLAGGSYEQYF.

This clonotype was seen repeatedly, ten times or more. The genes are TRBV4-1 and TRBJ1-1; TRBD1 aligns across 8 bases. This CDR3 spans 13 amino acids. Germline V gives CDR1 MGHRA, CDR2 YSYEKL. J lost 4 bases, V lost 4 bases, and 2 bases had no gene match. The CDR3 sequence: CASSPGQGTEAFF. The DNA for the CDR3 is TGCGCCAGCAGCCCCGGACAGGGCACTGAAGCTTTCTTT.

The rearrangement links TRBV5-4 to TRBJ2-2; D uncertain. Germline V gene lookup returns CDR1 SGHNT and CDR2 YYREEE (reference sequence). This CDR3 contains 13 residues. The V end was cut by 2 bases, the J end by 7 bases, with 9 bases between. CDR3 nucleotides: TGTGCCAGCAGCTTCCGGTTGGGCGGGGAGCTGTTTTTT. Protein product: CASSFRLGGELFF.

This clonotype was counted many times. The chain's CDR3 is CSAPQTGGLGEQFF. CDR3 coding DNA: TGCAGTGCTCCTCAGACAGGGGGGCTGGGTGAGCAGTTCTTC. This chain connects TRBV20-1 to TRBJ2-1, with 9 bases fitting TRBD1. After removal of 5 bases from V and 9 bases from J, the junction contained 11 bases not matched to a gene. The CDR3 has 14 amino acids. CDR1 and CDR2 from the germline V gene are DFQATT and SNEGSKA (reference sequence).

The chain recombines TRBV19 with TRBJ2-7; TRBD1 matches at 7 bases. CDR3 size: 13 residues. V lost 6 bases and J lost 4; bases outside the gene matches: 6. In germline, CDR1 is LNHDA, CDR2 SQIVND (reference sequence). This CDR3 reads CASSRDSNYEQYF. The CDR3, as DNA: TGTGCCAGTAGCCGGGACAGTAATTACGAGCAGTACTTC. Using reference TRBV19 and TRBJ2-7 for the parts outside the CDR3, the full variable domain is DGGITQSPKYLFRKEGQNVTLSCEQNLNHDAMYWYRQDPGQGLRLIYYSQIVNDFQKGDIAEGYSVSREKKESFPLTVTSAQKNPTAFYLCASSRDSNYEQYFGPGTRLTVT.

This clonotype was detected many times. The J gene is TRBJ2-7, the V gene TRBV25-1; D unresolved. Germline CDR1 MGHDK, CDR2 SYGVNS. Trimming stripped 6 bases from V and 5 bases from J, with 8 bases between. This CDR3 has 11 amino acids. CDR3: CASRHFHEQYF. DNA of the CDR3: TGTGCCAGCAGACATTTCCACGAGCAGTACTTC.

Only a few counts were recorded for this clonotype. This chain links TRBV20-1 with TRBJ2-7; D ambiguous. Germline V gene data show CDR1 as DFQATT and CDR2 as SNEGSKA (reference sequence). V was shortened by 5 bases and J by 0 bases, with 8 bases between the two germline ends. This CDR3 comprises 12 residues. CDR3 coding DNA: TGCAGTGCTCACCAGCTCTCCTACGAGCAGTACTTC. This translates into CSAHQLSYEQYF.

This clonotype was picked up many times. DNA of the CDR3: TGCAGTGCTTACACAGGGAACACTGAAGCTTTCTTT. It encodes CSAYTGNTEAFF. This chain connects TRBV20-1 to TRBJ1-1; D is perhaps TRBD1 (5 bases). The CDR3 extends over 12 amino acids. Between the trimmed V and J ends, which lost 5 bases and 1 base, there was a span of 8 bases. Germline-derived CDR1 and CDR2 are DFQATT and SNEGSKA (reference sequence).

The chain recombines TRBV19 with TRBJ2-2; the match to TRBD2 covers 8 bases. Looked up from germline, CDR1 is LNHDA and CDR2 is SQIVND (reference sequence). Losses at the gene ends were 8 bases for V and 5 bases for J; bases not matched to a gene: 7. This CDR3 is 14 amino acids long. This CDR3 reads CASPSGRGTGELFF. For the CDR3, the DNA is TGTGCCAGTCCCAGCGGGAGAGGGACCGGGGAGCTGTTTTTT.

This clonotype was detected many times. The gene calls are TRBV12-3 or TRBV12-4 and TRBJ1-2; 9 bases line up with TRBD1. Losses at the gene ends were 3 bases for V and 5 bases for J; bases not matched to a gene: 7. This CDR3 is 15 amino acids long. The CDR3 DNA follows: TGTGCCAGCAGTTTTGGCGGACAGGGGATTTATGGCTACACCTTC. Translated, it gives CASSFGGQGIYGYTF.

The sample holds many counts of this clonotype. The chain links TRBV3-1 to TRBJ1-1; TRBD1 agrees at 7 bases. Unmatched junction bases numbered 4, after V lost 3 bases and J lost 0 bases. The CDR3 runs 15 residues. Germline loops: CDR1 LGHDT, CDR2 YNNKEL (reference sequence). The DNA for the CDR3 is TGTGCCAGCAGCCACGGACAGGCCCTGAACACTGAAGCTTTCTTT. Its protein is CASSHGQALNTEAFF.

This clonotype was recorded at least ten times. The gene calls are TRBV12-3 or TRBV12-4 and TRBJ2-5; possible D gene TRBD1, 5 bases. CDR3 length: 13 amino acids. Trimming removed 2 bases at V and 5 bases at J, with 9 bases between. The CDR3: CASSLKGVETQYF. CDR3 DNA sequence: TGTGCCAGCAGTTTAAAAGGGGTTGAGACCCAGTACTTC.

V is TRBV10-3 and J is TRBJ2-5; D not resolved. CDR1 and CDR2 (germline): ENHRY, SYGVKD. This CDR3 is 18 amino acids long. V lost 3 bases and J 3 bases, leaving 23 bases between the germline ends. CDR3 amino acids: CAISDNGVGTYNEETQYF. CDR3 bases: TGTGCCATCAGTGATAATGGGGTGGGTACCTACAACGAAGAGACCCAGTACTTC.

This clonotype was seen at least ten times. V is TRBV24-1 and J is TRBJ1-1, with D unclear. CDR3 length equals 12 residues. CDR1 is KGHDR and CDR2 is SFDVKD in the germline V gene. The V end was cut by 8 bases, the J end by 3 bases, with 9 bases between. CDR3 sequence reads: CATTRGDTEAFF. CDR3 DNA: TGTGCCACCACCCGGGGTGACACTGAAGCTTTCTTT.

The table lists this clonotype with many counts. This rearrangement joins TRBV27 to TRBJ2-6; D ambiguous. Per the germline V gene, CDR1 is MNHEY and CDR2 is SMNVEV (reference sequence). V lost 1 base, J lost 4 bases, and 11 bases lay in between. The CDR3 covers 16 residues. The CDR3 is CASSLWRGSGANVLTF. The DNA for the CDR3 is TGTGCCAGCAGTTTATGGAGAGGCTCCGGGGCCAACGTCCTGACTTTC.

The V call is TRBV28, the J call TRBJ1-1, with TRBD1 matching 7 bases. Germline loops: CDR1 MDHEN, CDR2 SYDVKM. This CDR3 is built from 14 residues. V was pared by 7 bases and J by 1 base, with 6 bases of the junction left unmatched. The CDR3 region is CASTRQGTNTEAFF. CDR3 coding DNA: TGTGCCAGCACCAGACAGGGAACGAACACTGAAGCTTTCTTT.

This clonotype was observed a handful of times. The chain uses TRBV5-1 and TRBJ2-2; 10 bases line up with TRBD1. The CDR3 consists of 15 residues. CDR1 is SGHRS, CDR2 YFSETQ, per germline. V lost 5 bases, J lost 7 bases, and 8 bases stayed unmatched. The CDR3 region is CASSQGQGLRGELFF. CDR3 nucleotide sequence: TGCGCCAGCAGTCAGGGACAGGGGCTTCGCGGGGAGCTGTTTTTT.

This clonotype was picked up many times. The chain joins TRBV11-2 to TRBJ2-7; D gene ambiguous. Germline V gene lookup returns CDR1 SGHAT and CDR2 FQNNGV. The CDR3 is made up of 15 amino acids. Trimming took 2 bases from V and 0 from J, leaving 11 bases between them. The CDR3 region is CASSLSSGSSYEQYF. CDR3 nucleotides: TGTGCCAGCAGCTTATCCTCGGGCAGCTCCTACGAGCAGTACTTC. The entire variable domain, with the rest obtained from reference TRBV11-2 and TRBJ2-7, is as follows: EAGVAQSPRYKIIEKRQSVAFWCNPISGHATLYWYQQILGQGPKLLIQFQNNGVVDDSQLPKDRFSAERLKGVDSTLKIQPAKLEDSAVYLCASSLSSGSSYEQYFGPGTRLTVT.

This clonotype was observed a handful of times. This chain uses TRBV10-3 with TRBJ2-1; no definite D call. Germline CDR1 is ENHRY and CDR2 is SYGVKD. Between the trimmed V and J ends, which lost 3 bases and 10 bases, there was a span of 13 bases. This CDR3 has 13 residues. The CDR3 is CAISESVAREQFF. DNA for the CDR3: TGTGCCATCAGTGAATCGGTCGCGCGCGAGCAGTTCTTC.

The chain links TRBV5-1 to TRBJ1-1, with 7 bases fitting TRBD1. Unmatched junction bases numbered 8, after V lost 4 bases and J lost 2 bases. Germline V gene sequence: CDR1 SGHRS, CDR2 YFSETQ. The CDR3 runs 15 residues. The CDR3 DNA follows: TGCGCCAGCAGCCCGATGACAGGGCCAAACACTGAAGCTTTCTTT. This sequence encodes CASSPMTGPNTEAFF.